This T cell receptor beta chain was sequenced during a study of blood T cell repertoires in COVID-19. TCRdb's table, derived via immunoSEQ multiplex PCR, lists solely in-frame clones and lacks some. This sample yields roughly 300,000 clones, of which roughly 91% are seen a single time; approximately 1.8% belongs to the top ten. V dropped 3 bases and J dropped 2 bases, with 8 bases sitting between them. Per germline, CDR1 LNHDA and CDR2 SQIVND (reference sequence). The CDR3 covers 14 residues. The chain employs TRBV19 and TRBJ1-3; no firm D call. This clonotype was obtained from a woman aged 30 to 39 with COVID-19, enrolled during active disease. Sequences were obtained from peripheral blood. This CDR3 reads CASSIRTAGNTIYF. CDR3 DNA sequence: TGTGCCAGTAGTATTAGGACTGCTGGAAACACCATATATTTT.